The rows below give T cell receptor beta chains drawn from one sample of a study of blood T cell dynamics during melanoma immunotherapy. Clones were read by immunoSEQ multiplex PCR, and TCRdb kept only the in-frame ones, dropping some. The repertoire includes 8,000 to 13,000 clones, about 85% of them detected once, and more than 8.5% sits in the top ten. The specimen was blood, collected from a patient treated with checkpoint blockade. All receptors come from a human donor with melanoma. CDR3s leave out the opening cysteine and the closing phenylalanine or tryptophan. A D gene is named only where the DNA matches it firmly.

J gene	V gene	D gene	CDR3 protein
TRBJ2-1	TRBV28	TRBD1	ASSLGDSPYNEQF
TRBJ2-5	TRBV10-3	TRBD2	AISELSGRAGGTQY
TRBJ2-3	TRBV23-1	.	ASSQSRDHKINTDTQY
TRBJ2-7	TRBV7-9	.	ASSFTSYEQY
TRBJ2-1	TRBV10-3	TRBD1	AISEEGAVNEQF
TRBJ2-2	TRBV6-1	TRBD2	ASWVGGSPAGELF
TRBJ2-3	TRBV7-9	.	ASRSGDTQY
TRBJ2-2	TRBV21-1	.	ASSKGLAGANTGELF
TRBJ1-5	TRBV28	.	ASSLGGTQPQH
.	TRBV27	.	ATCVQGCYEQY
TRBJ1-3	TRBV30	.	AWSTRDTIY
TRBJ2-7	TRBV28	.	ASSYIGYEQY
TRBJ1-1	TRBV9	.	ASSQGLSTEAF
TRBJ2-7	TRBV6-5	.	ASSYSGLGSYEQY
TRBJ1-4	TRBV7-9	TRBD1	ASSPNDRDREKKLF
TRBJ2-7	TRBV5-5	TRBD1	ASSLGQVFSYEQY
TRBJ2-7	TRBV5-6	.	ASTGGKDYEQY
TRBJ1-6	TRBV19	TRBD1	ASSPMEAGQGNSPLH
TRBJ1-6	TRBV4-2	.	ASSREGGDTSNSPLH
TRBJ2-7	TRBV19	TRBD2	ASSMGLAFSSYEQY
TRBJ1-2	TRBV28	.	ASSTGSGRLGYT
TRBJ2-4	TRBV7-9	.	ASSSDLAKNIQY
TRBJ1-2	TRBV23-1	.	ASSQSIQALPNYGYT
TRBJ1-1	TRBV9	.	ASSVVPGIVEAF
TRBJ2-1	TRBV2	.	ASSAQGPLAVLYNEQF
TRBJ1-4	TRBV4-3	.	ASSQETGDGNEKLF
TRBJ2-1	TRBV5-1	TRBD2	ASSYLPGTSGNEQF
TRBJ2-7	TRBV18	.	ASSPKGLDYEQY
.	TRBV11-2	.	ASSLGSGTSYEQY
TRBJ2-2	TRBV5-1	.	ASSLAIGTDTGELF
TRBJ2-3	TRBV28	TRBD2	ASSARLAGGYGDTQY
TRBJ2-3	TRBV10-2	TRBD2	ASSESRLAGSTDTQY
TRBJ2-7	TRBV25-1	.	ASSETYEQY
TRBJ2-5	TRBV7-9	.	ASSLALTGQETQY
TRBJ2-1	TRBV11-1	.	ASSLAREVYNEQF
TRBJ2-2	TRBV23-1	.	ASSQNKTTTGPESGELF
TRBJ1-6	TRBV7-3	.	ASSLTPPGPPLHSPLH